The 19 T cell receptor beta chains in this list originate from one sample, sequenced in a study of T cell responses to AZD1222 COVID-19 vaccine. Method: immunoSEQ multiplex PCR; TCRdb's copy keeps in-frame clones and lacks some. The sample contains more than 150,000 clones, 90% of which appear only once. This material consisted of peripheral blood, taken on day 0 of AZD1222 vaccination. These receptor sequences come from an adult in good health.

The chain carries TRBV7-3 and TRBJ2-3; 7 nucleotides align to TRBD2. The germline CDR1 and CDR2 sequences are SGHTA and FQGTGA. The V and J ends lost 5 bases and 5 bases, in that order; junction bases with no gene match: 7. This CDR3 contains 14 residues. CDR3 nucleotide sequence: TGTGCCAGCAGCGAGCGGGGAGTTGGAGATACGCAGTATTTT. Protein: CASSERGVGDTQYF.

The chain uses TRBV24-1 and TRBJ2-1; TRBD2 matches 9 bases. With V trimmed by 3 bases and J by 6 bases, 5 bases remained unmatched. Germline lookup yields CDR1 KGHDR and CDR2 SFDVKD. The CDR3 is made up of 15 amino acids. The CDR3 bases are TGTGCCACCAGTGATACGGGACTAGCTATCAATGAGCAGTTCTTC. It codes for CATSDTGLAINEQFF.

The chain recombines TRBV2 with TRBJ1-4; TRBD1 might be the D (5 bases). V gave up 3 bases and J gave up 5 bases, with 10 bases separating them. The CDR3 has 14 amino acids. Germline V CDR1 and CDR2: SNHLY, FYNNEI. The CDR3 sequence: CASSDRRGNEKLFF. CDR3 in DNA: TGTGCCAGCAGTGATAGACGGGGGAATGAAAAACTGTTTTTT.

DNA for the CDR3: TGTGCCAGCTCATGGGAGGGACGCACTGAAGCTTTCTTT. Residues: CASSWEGRTEAFF. The chain recombines TRBV19 with TRBJ1-1; a weak D match, TRBD1 (5 bases). Per germline, CDR1 LNHDA and CDR2 SQIVND (reference sequence). The ends were cut back, 9 bases at V and 4 bases at J, with 15 bases in the middle. The CDR3 has 13 amino acids.

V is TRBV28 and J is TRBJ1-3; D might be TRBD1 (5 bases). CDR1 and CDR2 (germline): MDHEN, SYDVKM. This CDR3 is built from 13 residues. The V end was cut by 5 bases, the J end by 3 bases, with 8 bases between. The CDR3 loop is CASSMGVGNTIYF. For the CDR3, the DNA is TGTGCCAGCAGTATGGGGGTTGGAAACACCATATATTTT.

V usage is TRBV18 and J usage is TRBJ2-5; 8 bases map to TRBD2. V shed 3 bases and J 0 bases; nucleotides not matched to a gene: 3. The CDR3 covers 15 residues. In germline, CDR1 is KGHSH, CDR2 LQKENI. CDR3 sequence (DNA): TGTGCCAGCTCACCCAGCGGGAGACACCAAGAGACCCAGTACTTC. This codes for CASSPSGRHQETQYF.

The DNA of the CDR3 is TGTGCCAGCAGTTCCCTGGACAGGGGTAAATACGAGCAGTACTTC. Translation gives CASSSLDRGKYEQYF. The gene calls are TRBV6-5 and TRBJ2-7; 9 bases match TRBD1. Germline V gene sequence: CDR1 MNHEY, CDR2 SVGAGI. This CDR3 is 15 amino acids long. V was pared by 4 bases and J by 4 bases, with 8 bases of the junction left unmatched.

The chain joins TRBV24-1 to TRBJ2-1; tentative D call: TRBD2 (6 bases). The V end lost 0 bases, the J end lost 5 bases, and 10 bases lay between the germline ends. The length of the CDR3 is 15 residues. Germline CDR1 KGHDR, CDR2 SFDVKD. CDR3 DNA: TGTGCCACCAGTGATTTGTGGGGGGATGACAATGAGCAGTTCTTC. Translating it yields CATSDLWGDDNEQFF.

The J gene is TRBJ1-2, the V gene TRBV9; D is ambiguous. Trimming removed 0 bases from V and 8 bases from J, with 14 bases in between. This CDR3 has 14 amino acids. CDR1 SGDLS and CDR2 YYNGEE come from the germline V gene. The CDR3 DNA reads TGTGCCAGCAGCGTAGAGGGCAGTCTCGGCGGCTACACCTTC. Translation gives CASSVEGSLGGYTF.

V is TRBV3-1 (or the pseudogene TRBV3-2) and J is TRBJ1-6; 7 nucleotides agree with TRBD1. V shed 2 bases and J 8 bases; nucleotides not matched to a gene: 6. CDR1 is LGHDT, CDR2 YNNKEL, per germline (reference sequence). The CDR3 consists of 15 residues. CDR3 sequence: CASSQTPGQHSPLHF. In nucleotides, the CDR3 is TGTGCCAGCAGCCAAACACCGGGACAGCATTCACCCCTCCACTTT.

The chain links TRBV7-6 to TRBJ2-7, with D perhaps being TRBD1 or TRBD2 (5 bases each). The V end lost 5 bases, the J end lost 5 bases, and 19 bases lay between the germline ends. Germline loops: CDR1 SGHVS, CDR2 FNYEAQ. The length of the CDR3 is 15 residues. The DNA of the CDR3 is TGTGCCAGCAGCCAGGGAGAGAACGCTCGGGACGAGCAGTACTTC. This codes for CASSQGENARDEQYF.

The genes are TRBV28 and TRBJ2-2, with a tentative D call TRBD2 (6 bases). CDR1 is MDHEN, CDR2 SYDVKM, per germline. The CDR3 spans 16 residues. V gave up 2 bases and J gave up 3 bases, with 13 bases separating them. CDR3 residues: CASSLQGGGYTGELFF. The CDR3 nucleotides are TGTGCCAGCAGTTTACAGGGAGGAGGGTACACCGGGGAGCTGTTTTTT.

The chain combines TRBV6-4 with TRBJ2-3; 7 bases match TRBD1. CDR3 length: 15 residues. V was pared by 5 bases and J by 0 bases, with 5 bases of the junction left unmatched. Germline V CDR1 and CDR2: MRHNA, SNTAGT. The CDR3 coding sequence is TGTGCCAGCAGTTATGGACAGGCGAGCACAGATACGCAGTATTTT. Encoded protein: CASSYGQASTDTQYF.

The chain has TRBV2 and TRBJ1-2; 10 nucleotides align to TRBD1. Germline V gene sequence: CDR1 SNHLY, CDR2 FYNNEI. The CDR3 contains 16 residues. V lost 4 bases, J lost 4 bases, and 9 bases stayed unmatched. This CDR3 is CASSVGQGPALYGYTF. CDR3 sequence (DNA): TGTGCCAGCAGTGTGGGACAGGGGCCTGCCCTCTATGGCTACACCTTC.

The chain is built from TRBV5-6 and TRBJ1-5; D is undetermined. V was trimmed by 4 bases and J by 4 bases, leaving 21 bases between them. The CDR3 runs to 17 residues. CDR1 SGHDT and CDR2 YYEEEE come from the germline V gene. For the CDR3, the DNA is TGTGCCAGCAGCGACAATAAAGACGGAGTTCTAAATCAGCCCCAGCATTTT. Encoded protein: CASSDNKDGVLNQPQHF.

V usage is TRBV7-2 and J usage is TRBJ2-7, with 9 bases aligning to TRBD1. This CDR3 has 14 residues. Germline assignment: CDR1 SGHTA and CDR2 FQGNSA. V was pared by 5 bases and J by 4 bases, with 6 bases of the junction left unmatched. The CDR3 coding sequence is TGTGCCAGCAGCCCCGGGACAGGGTCATACGAGCAGTACTTC. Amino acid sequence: CASSPGTGSYEQYF.

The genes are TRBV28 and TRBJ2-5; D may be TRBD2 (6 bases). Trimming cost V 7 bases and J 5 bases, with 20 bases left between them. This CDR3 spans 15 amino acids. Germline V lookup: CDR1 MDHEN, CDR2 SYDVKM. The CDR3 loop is CASNSGGRYWETQYF. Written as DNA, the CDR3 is TGTGCCAGCAACTCAGGAGGGAGGTATTGGGAGACCCAGTACTTC. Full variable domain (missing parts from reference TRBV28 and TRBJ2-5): DVKVTQSSRYLVKRTGEKVFLECVQDMDHENMFWYRQDPGLGLRLIYFSYDVKMKEKGDIPEGYSVSREKKERFSLILESASTNQTSMYLCASNSGGRYWETQYFGPGTRLLVL.

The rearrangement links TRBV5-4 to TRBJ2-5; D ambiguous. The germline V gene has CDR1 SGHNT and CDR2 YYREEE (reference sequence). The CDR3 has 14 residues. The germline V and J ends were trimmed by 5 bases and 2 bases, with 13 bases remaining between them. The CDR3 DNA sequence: TGTGCCAGCAGTATACAGACCCTACAAGAGACCCAGTACTTC. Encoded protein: CASSIQTLQETQYF.

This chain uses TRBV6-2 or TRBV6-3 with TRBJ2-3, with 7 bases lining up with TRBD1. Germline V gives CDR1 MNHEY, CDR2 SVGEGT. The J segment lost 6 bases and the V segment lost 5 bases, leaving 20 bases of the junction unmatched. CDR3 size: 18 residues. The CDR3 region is CASSAGTGVFSRQDTQYF. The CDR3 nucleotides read TGTGCCAGCAGTGCCGGAACAGGGGTCTTTTCGAGGCAGGATACGCAGTATTTT.